One sample yielded the 23 T cell receptor beta chains listed below, sequenced in a study of tumor-infiltrating lymphocytes in primary liver carcinoma. Starting from 450 to 500 ng of total RNA, TCR beta cDNA was produced with a primer in the constant region. Three nested multiplex PCR rounds of slightly modified ARM-PCR generated TCR beta libraries. Forward primers for TRBV1-TRBV30 and a C-beta reverse primer served the first two PCR rounds, at approximately 10 cycles each. TCRdb re-called the multiplex PCR reads with MiXCR, one entry per CDR3 protein. The sample shows approximately 340,000 distinct CDR3 sequences, 65% of them seen only once. Researchers drew blood RNA from unsorted whole blood and extracted germline DNA as well. Input material: peripheral blood. Source of these receptors: a man aged 35 to 55 with primary liver carcinoma and hepatitis B virus infection.

This chain links TRBV6-2 or TRBV6-3 with TRBJ2-7; D is undetermined. The length of the CDR3 is 11 residues. CDR1 is MNHEY and CDR2 is SVGEGT in the germline V gene. V lost 4 bases and J 5 bases, leaving 6 bases between the germline ends. DNA for the CDR3: TGTGCCAGCAGTTTACACAACGAGCAGTACTTC. Translation gives CASSLHNEQYF.

Concerning this clonotype: Because it lacks the conserved phenylalanine or tryptophan at the end, this CDR3 is likely a read error. The V and J genes are TRBV11-2 and TRBJ2-1; a weak D match, TRBD2 (5 bases). The CDR3 length is 13 residues. Per the germline V gene, CDR1 is SGHAT and CDR2 is FQNNGV. CDR3 region: CANSLAQYNEQFS. In DNA, the CDR3 is TGTGCCAACAGCTTAGCGCAGTACAATGAGCAGTTCTCC.

As concerns this clonotype: This may be a read error: a much more frequent sequence differs by one nucleotide. The chain recombines TRBV11-2 with TRBJ2-7; TRBD2 aligns across 9 bases. This CDR3 contains 14 residues. Germline V CDR1 and CDR2: SGHAT, FQNNGV. The CDR3 DNA sequence: TGTGACAGCAGCGTTAGCGGGAGCTCCTACGAGCAGTACTTC. This gives the protein CDSSVSGSSYEQYF.

In regard to this clonotype: Sequence at one end of the junction differs from germline and may be a read error. The V gene is TRBV11-2, the J gene TRBJ2-7; D may be TRBD1 or TRBD2 (5 bases each). From germline, CDR1 is SGHAT and CDR2 FQNNGV. This CDR3 is built from 17 residues. The CDR3 sequence: CASSFLDGTTIFREQYF. The CDR3 bases are TGTGCCAGCAGCTTCTTAGACGGGACGACGATATTCCGCGAGCAGTATTTC.

At least ten counts were recorded for this clonotype. The chain uses TRBV6-5 and TRBJ1-2, with unresolved D. V lost 5 bases and J 4 bases, leaving 5 bases between the germline ends. Germline V gene lookup returns CDR1 MNHEY and CDR2 SVGAGI. The CDR3 covers 11 residues. The CDR3 nucleotides read TGTGCCAGCAGTAGCAGCTATGGCTACACCTTC. Amino acids: CASSSSYGYTF.

A note on this clonotype: This CDR3 is missing its conserved last phenylalanine or tryptophan, likely due to a read error. The chain is built from TRBV29-1 and TRBJ2-7, with a tentative D call TRBD1 (6 bases). CDR3 length: 13 amino acids. Germline V gene lookup returns CDR1 SQVTM and CDR2 ANQGSEA. V lost 4 bases and J 6 bases, leaving 16 bases between the germline ends. CDR3 residues: CSVGLGWDTEQYI. The CDR3 coding sequence is TGCAGCGTTGGGTTGGGGTGGGACACCGAGCAGTACATC.

A word on this clonotype: This CDR3 fails to terminate in the conserved phenylalanine or tryptophan, so it likely reflects a read error. The limits of the CDR3 on the DNA are not certain, so only TCRdb's listed CDR3 is given. V is TRBV6-6 and J is TRBJ2-2; TRBD2 is the table's D call and was not checked against the DNA. Germline V lookup: CDR1 MNHNY, CDR2 SVGAGI (reference sequence). The CDR3 is 15 residues long, ends included. CDR3 protein: CASSSSGANTGELFL.

Many counts were recorded for this clonotype. The J gene is TRBJ2-7, the V gene TRBV14; 8 nucleotides match TRBD1. J was trimmed by 0 bases and V by 4 bases; bases with no gene match: 5. The CDR3 runs to 15 residues. Germline values: CDR1 SGHDN, CDR2 FVKESK. CDR3 DNA sequence: TGTGCCAGCAGCCTTCGACAGGGGATCTCCTACGAGCAGTACTTC. Its translation: CASSLRQGISYEQYF.

About this clonotype itself: It is likely a read error, because the conserved phenylalanine at the end of the CDR3 is missing. This sequence joins TRBV11-2 and TRBJ1-2; D gene unclear. Germline lookup yields CDR1 SGHAT and CDR2 FQNNGV. The CDR3 extends over 13 amino acids. Trimming pared 5 bases from V and 6 bases from J, leaving 13 bases between. CDR3 DNA: TGTGCCAGCAGCCCTTCCCATTCCAATGGCTACACCATC. This codes for CASSPSHSNGYTI.

The chain employs TRBV19 and TRBJ2-1; unclear D gene. V was pared by 7 bases and J by 8 bases, with 18 bases between. Germline V lookup: CDR1 LNHDA, CDR2 SQIVND (reference sequence). The CDR3 consists of 14 residues. CDR3 coding DNA: TGTGCCAGTAACGCGAAGGCAGGCTTGTATGAGCAGTTCTTC. Translated: CASNAKAGLYEQFF. The full variable domain, with the rest looked up from reference TRBV19 and TRBJ2-1, is DGGITQSPKYLFRKEGQNVTLSCEQNLNHDAMYWYRQDPGQGLRLIYYSQIVNDFQKGDIAEGYSVSREKKESFPLTVTSAQKNPTAFYLCASNAKAGLYEQFFGPGTRLTVL.

The V gene is TRBV4-1, the J gene TRBJ2-4; D unclear. CDR1 is MGHRA and CDR2 is YSYEKL in the germline V gene. V lost 3 bases and J lost 5, with 11 bases in between. This CDR3 is built from 14 residues. The CDR3 sequence is CASSQMEIQNIQYF. The CDR3, as DNA: TGCGCCAGCAGCCAGATGGAGATCCAAAACATTCAGTACTTC.

At least ten counts were recorded for this clonotype. The chain has TRBV6-2 or TRBV6-3 and TRBJ2-7; 7 bases are shared with TRBD1. V dropped 3 bases and J dropped 6; count of bases not matched to a gene: 8. The V gene's germline CDR1 is MNHEY and CDR2 SVGEGT. The CDR3 totals 14 residues. DNA of the CDR3: TGTGCCAGCAGTTATGACAGGGAATCTTCCGAGCAGTACTTC. Its protein product is CASSYDRESSEQYF.

A word on this clonotype: An end of the junction does not agree with germline; a read error may underlie this. The chain combines TRBV7-9 with TRBJ2-7; 10 positions match TRBD1. This CDR3 has 15 amino acids. Germline assignment: CDR1 SEHNR and CDR2 FQNEAQ (reference sequence). CDR3 DNA sequence: TGTACCAGCACCTCACAAGGACAGGGGGCCTACGAGCAGTACTTC. Translated: CTSTSQGQGAYEQYF.

As for this clonotype: It may be a read error: a sequence one base away is much more abundant. The rearrangement joins TRBV4-2 to TRBJ2-7; TRBD2 matches 7 bases. Germline V lookup: CDR1 LGHNA, CDR2 YNFKEQ. This CDR3 comprises 15 residues. V dropped 0 bases and J dropped 5; count of bases not matched to a gene: 7. This chain's CDR3 is CASSQERGSAHEQYF. The CDR3 nucleotides read TGTGCCAGCAGCCAAGAACGCGGGAGTGCCCACGAGCAGTACTTC.

V and J are TRBV12-3 or TRBV12-4 and TRBJ2-7; D call uncertain. Trimming took off 10 bases at V and 5 bases at J, with 12 bases between the two ends. This CDR3 has 11 residues. For the CDR3, the DNA is TGTGCCAAGAGTCAGAGCGACGAGCAGTACTTC. Translating gives CAKSQSDEQYF.

Note on this clonotype: The junction differs from germline at one of its ends, possibly a read error. The rearrangement joins TRBV6-6 to TRBJ2-5, with D perhaps TRBD1 (7 bases). Germline assignment: CDR1 MNHNY and CDR2 SVGAGI (reference sequence). CDR3 length: 17 amino acids. The CDR3, as DNA: TGTGCCAGCAGTTCATTACCCCGGACAGGCACGGGGGAGACCCAGTATTTC. This gives the protein CASSSLPRTGTGETQYF.

Concerning this clonotype itself: This likely comes from a read error, as the CDR3 has no conserved phenylalanine or tryptophan at its end. The rearrangement joins TRBV12-3 or TRBV12-4 to TRBJ1-2; 10 bases line up with TRBD1. This CDR3 has 15 amino acids. V gave up 6 bases and J gave up 2 bases; unmatched junction bases: 6. The CDR3 spells CASSLRQGANYGYTS. CDR3 sequence (DNA): TGTGCCAGCAGCCTCCGACAGGGGGCAAACTATGGCTACACCTCC.

This clonotype has more than one count but fewer than ten. One end of the junction varies from germline; a read error may be responsible. J is TRBJ2-7 and V is TRBV11-3; maybe TRBD1 (5 bases). Per germline, CDR1 SGHNT and CDR2 YENEEA. The CDR3 runs to 15 residues. The CDR3 region is CTSRANPPDSSEQYF. DNA of the CDR3: TGTACCAGCAGGGCCAATCCCCCAGACTCGTCCGAGCAGTACTTC. Together with reference TRBV11-3 and TRBJ2-7, the CDR3 gives the full variable domain: EAGVVQSPRYKIIEKKQPVAFWCNPISGHNTLYWYLQNLGQGPELLIRYENEEAVDDSQLPKDRFSAERLKGVDSTLKIQPAELGDSAVYLCTSRANPPDSSEQYFGPGTRLTVT.

As regards this clonotype: Germline is not matched at one junction end, which may reflect a read error. The rearrangement joins TRBV6-5 to TRBJ1-2, with D uncertain. From germline, CDR1 is MNHEY and CDR2 SVGAGI. The CDR3 length is 14 residues. CDR3 DNA: TGTGCCAGCAGCCCTACAGTCGATCTCTATGGCCACACCTTC. It specifies CASSPTVDLYGHTF.

This clonotype has at least ten counts. V is TRBV11-2 and J is TRBJ2-7, with D perhaps matching TRBD2 (6 bases). The CDR3 sequence is 13 residues long. In germline, CDR1 is SGHAT, CDR2 FQNNGV. V dropped 3 bases and J dropped 2 bases, with 8 bases sitting between them. CDR3 nucleotide sequence: TGTGCCAGCAGCTTGCCTAGCGCCTACGAGCAGTACTTC. It is translated as CASSLPSAYEQYF.

As concerns this clonotype: A read error is possible here, since a much larger clone lies one base away. The chain has TRBV6-1 and TRBJ2-1, with D perhaps assigned TRBD1 or TRBD2 (5 bases each). Germline V CDR1 and CDR2: MNHNS, SASEGT. CDR3 length equals 13 residues. V was trimmed by 6 bases and J by 9 bases, leaving 15 bases between them. The chain's CDR3 is CASRRDGRSEQFF. CDR3 sequence (DNA): TGTGCCAGCAGACGGGACGGGCGAAGTGAGCAGTTCTTC.

Details on this clonotype: Lacking the conserved final phenylalanine or tryptophan, this CDR3 likely reflects a read error. J is TRBJ1-1 and V is TRBV29-1; D is possibly TRBD1 (5 bases). CDR1 and CDR2 (germline): SQVTM, ANQGSEA. The CDR3 loop spans 11 amino acids. CDR3 DNA: TGCAGTGTTTTAGGGGCTAATGGAGCTTTCCTT. As protein: CSVLGANGAFL.

This clonotype was picked up a small number of times. The J gene is TRBJ2-1, the V gene TRBV28; D ambiguous. CDR1 is MDHEN, CDR2 SYDVKM, per germline. The CDR3 spans 11 residues. With 8 bases removed from V and 0 bases from J, the gap between germline ends came to 2 bases. Here the CDR3 reads CASVSYNEQFF. CDR3 sequence (DNA): TGTGCCAGCGTCTCCTACAATGAGCAGTTCTTC. The whole variable domain, remainder taken from reference TRBV28 and TRBJ2-1, is DVKVTQSSRYLVKRTGEKVFLECVQDMDHENMFWYRQDPGLGLRLIYFSYDVKMKEKGDIPEGYSVSREKKERFSLILESASTNQTSMYLCASVSYNEQFFGPGTRLTVL.